These T cell receptor beta chains were read from a single sample in a study of cytomegalovirus exposure and HLA in healthy donors. Clones were read by immunoSEQ multiplex PCR, and TCRdb kept only the in-frame ones, dropping some. This sample's clone table lists under 150,000 clones. Sequencing input: PBMCs. These receptors were collected from a man aged 35-49 years in good health and CMV-seronegative. CDR3s include the opening cysteine and the closing phenylalanine or tryptophan. The D gene is left open where the match is weak.

V gene: TRBV6-6; J gene: TRBJ1-1; D gene: NA; CDR3 DNA: TGTGCCAGCAGCCTAGTGAACACTGAAGCTTTCTTT; CDR3 protein: CASSLVNTEAFF
V gene: TRBV27; J gene: TRBJ1-5; D gene: NA; CDR3 DNA: TGTGCCAGCAGTTTATTGACAGGACATCAGCCCCAGCATTTT; CDR3 protein: CASSLLTGHQPQHF
V gene: TRBV6-1; J gene: TRBJ1-2; D gene: NA; CDR3 DNA: TGTGCCAGCAGTCTCCTCCCTAGCTACACCTTC; CDR3 protein: CASSLLPSYTF
V gene: TRBV11-2; J gene: TRBJ2-1; D gene: TRBD2; CDR3 DNA: TGTGCCAGCAGTTCACTAGCGGGGGGCCGACACAATGAGCAGTTCTTC; CDR3 protein: CASSSLAGGRHNEQFF
V gene: TRBV11-2; J gene: TRBJ2-7; D gene: TRBD1; CDR3 DNA: TGTGCCAGCAGCTTAGCCTGGACAGGGCAGTACTTC; CDR3 protein: CASSLAWTGQYF
V gene: TRBV27; J gene: TRBJ2-3; D gene: NA; CDR3 DNA: TGTGCCATCCGGGGTCGGGACACAGATACGCAGTATTTT; CDR3 protein: CAIRGRDTDTQYF
V gene: TRBV11-3; J gene: TRBJ2-7; D gene: NA; CDR3 DNA: TGTGCCAGCAGCCCCGGACTGGGGGAGCAGTACTTC; CDR3 protein: CASSPGLGEQYF
V gene: TRBV4-3; J gene: TRBJ1-1; D gene: TRBD1; CDR3 DNA: TGCGCCAGCACCCTAAACCCAGGACAGGGTGTCTCTTGGGACACTGAAGCTTTCTTT; CDR3 protein: CASTLNPGQGVSWDTEAFF
V gene: TRBV10-3; J gene: TRBJ1-5; D gene: NA; CDR3 DNA: TGTGCCATCAGTGAGGGCGACAATAATCAGCCCCAGCATTTT; CDR3 protein: CAISEGDNNQPQHF
V gene: TRBV11-2; J gene: TRBJ2-7; D gene: NA; CDR3 DNA: TGTGCCAGCAGCTTAGATCGCGGGGACCGCTACGAGCAGTACTTC; CDR3 protein: CASSLDRGDRYEQYF
V gene: TRBV6-1; J gene: TRBJ2-7; D gene: NA; CDR3 DNA: TGTGCCAGCAGTGAACTTCCCGTCGACAGGTATGCCTACGAGCAGTACTTC; CDR3 protein: CASSELPVDRYAYEQYF
V gene: TRBV28; J gene: TRBJ1-5; D gene: NA; CDR3 DNA: TGTGCCAGCAGGTATAGCAATCAGCCCCAGCATTTT; CDR3 protein: CASRYSNQPQHF
V gene: TRBV2; J gene: TRBJ2-2; D gene: NA; CDR3 DNA: TGTGCCAGCAGTGTGAGAGGGGAGCTGTTTTTT; CDR3 protein: CASSVRGELFF
V gene: TRBV5-4; J gene: TRBJ2-3; D gene: TRBD2; CDR3 DNA: TGTGCCAGCAGCTCAACTAGCGGGGGGTTAGATACGCAGTATTTT; CDR3 protein: CASSSTSGGLDTQYF
V gene: TRBV7-8; J gene: TRBJ1-5; D gene: TRBD1; CDR3 DNA: TGTGCCAGCAGCTTAGGCTGGACAGGGGACAATCAGCCCCAGCATTTT; CDR3 protein: CASSLGWTGDNQPQHF
V gene: TRBV10-3; J gene: TRBJ1-5; D gene: NA; CDR3 DNA: TGTGCCATCTCCGAGGTCCCGGAGCAGCCCCAGCATTTT; CDR3 protein: CAISEVPEQPQHF
V gene: TRBV5-1; J gene: TRBJ2-6; D gene: TRBD1; CDR3 DNA: TGCGCCAGCAGCGGACGGGACAGGAACTCTGGGGCCAACGTCCTGACTTTC; CDR3 protein: CASSGRDRNSGANVLTF
V gene: TRBV19; J gene: TRBJ1-1; D gene: TRBD1; CDR3 DNA: TGTGCCAGTAGTATGGACAGGGGGACTGAAGCTTTCTTT; CDR3 protein: CASSMDRGTEAFF
V gene: TRBV7-9; J gene: TRBJ2-3; D gene: TRBD2; CDR3 DNA: TGTGCCAGCAGCTTTAGCGGGGGGGCAGATACGCAGTATTTT; CDR3 protein: CASSFSGGADTQYF
V gene: TRBV6-5; J gene: TRBJ1-1; D gene: NA; CDR3 DNA: TGTGCCAGCAGCCAGGGGAACACTGAAGCTTTCTTT; CDR3 protein: CASSQGNTEAFF
V gene: TRBV4-2; J gene: TRBJ2-5; D gene: TRBD2; CDR3 DNA: TGTGCCAGCAGCCAAGGAGACGGGGGGTGGGGGACCCAGTACTTC; CDR3 protein: CASSQGDGGWGTQYF
V gene: TRBV14; J gene: TRBJ2-7; D gene: NA; CDR3 DNA: TGTGCCAGCAGCCAAGATAAGTTAACAGGCACCTACGAGCAGTACTTC; CDR3 protein: CASSQDKLTGTYEQYF
V gene: TRBV18; J gene: TRBJ1-2; D gene: NA; CDR3 DNA: TGTGCCAGCTCACCAGGAGTATTTCAGGGCGGCTACACCTTC; CDR3 protein: CASSPGVFQGGYTF
V gene: TRBV6-1; J gene: TRBJ1-6; D gene: TRBD1; CDR3 DNA: TGTGCCAGCAACCCTACAGGGGGCCTATCACCCCTCCACTTT; CDR3 protein: CASNPTGGLSPLHF
V gene: TRBV7-8; J gene: TRBJ1-4; D gene: TRBD1; CDR3 DNA: TGTGCCAGCAGCCCAGGGGGGTCTAATGAAAAACTGTTTTTT; CDR3 protein: CASSPGGSNEKLFF
V gene: TRBV7-2; J gene: TRBJ2-1; D gene: NA; CDR3 DNA: TGTGCCAGCAGCTATCTAGCAACCCATGAGCAGTTCTTC; CDR3 protein: CASSYLATHEQFF